The 13 T cell receptor beta chains below come from one sample, sequenced in a study of blood T cell repertoires in COVID-19. Sequenced by immunoSEQ multiplex PCR; TCRdb stores in-frame clones only, minus some. This sample yields almost 250,000 clones, of which approximately 86% are seen a single time; approximately 1.5% belongs to the top ten. The material sequenced was peripheral blood. These receptors all come from a woman in her fifties or sixties who had recovered from COVID-19.

The J gene is TRBJ2-3, the V gene TRBV28, with 8 bases lining up with TRBD1. The CDR3 contains 17 residues. The trim removed 4 bases at V and 3 bases at J, leaving 12 bases unmatched. Germline V gene sequence: CDR1 MDHEN, CDR2 SYDVKM. Written as DNA, the CDR3 is TGTGCCAGCAGTTCCCAATTAGACAGGGGCGGGACAGATACGCAGTATTTT. The encoded protein is CASSSQLDRGGTDTQYF.

This chain links TRBV7-9 with TRBJ1-2; D gene ambiguous. V dropped 4 bases and J dropped 6 bases, with 15 bases sitting between them. Germline V CDR1 and CDR2: SEHNR, FQNEAQ (reference sequence). The CDR3 has 14 amino acids. The CDR3 is CASSSGGSLNGYTF. Here the CDR3 DNA reads TGTGCCAGCAGCTCAGGAGGCTCGCTTAATGGCTACACCTTC.

The chain carries TRBV4-3 and TRBJ1-4; 7 positions match TRBD1. The ends lost 3 bases at V and 6 bases at J; junction bases unmatched: 4. CDR1 is LGHNA and CDR2 is YSLEER in the germline V gene. CDR3 length: 14 amino acids. In nucleotides, the CDR3 is TGCGCCAGCAGCCAGTCTGGGACAGATGAAAAACTGTTTTTT. This gives the protein CASSQSGTDEKLFF.

The chain combines TRBV6-1 with TRBJ2-2; 10 bases match TRBD1. J was trimmed by 4 bases and V by 3 bases; bases with no gene match: 5. This CDR3 is built from 16 residues. CDR1 and CDR2 from the germline V gene are MNHNS and SASEGT. CDR3 DNA sequence: TGTGCCAGCAGTGAGCAAGGGACAGGGGTCACCGGGGAGCTGTTTTTT. Protein product: CASSEQGTGVTGELFF.

The genes are TRBV4-3 and TRBJ2-5; D is possibly TRBD2 (5 bases). The CDR3 has 12 residues. Germline values: CDR1 LGHNA, CDR2 YSLEER. The V end lost 3 bases, the J end lost 5 bases, and 7 bases lay between the germline ends. Here the CDR3 reads CASSQSGETQYF. The DNA of the CDR3 is TGCGCCAGCAGCCAGAGCGGTGAGACCCAGTACTTC.

The chain recombines TRBV19 with TRBJ2-4, with 9 bases identical to TRBD1. V gave up 1 base and J gave up 0 bases; unmatched junction bases: 22. This CDR3 is built from 23 residues. Germline V lookup: CDR1 LNHDA, CDR2 SQIVND (reference sequence). Here the CDR3 reads CASSIGTPGQGVGGLRAKNIQYF. As DNA, the CDR3 is TGTGCCAGTAGTATAGGGACCCCGGGACAGGGAGTCGGCGGGTTAAGAGCCAAAAACATTCAGTACTTC.

The chain combines TRBV5-4 with TRBJ1-4, with a possible D match to TRBD1 (5 bases). Germline CDR1 SGHNT, CDR2 YYREEE (reference sequence). V shed 4 bases and J shed 4 bases, with 5 bases lying between them. This CDR3 spans 12 amino acids. The CDR3: CASSRGNEKLFF. In DNA, the CDR3 is TGTGCCAGCAGCAGGGGTAATGAAAAACTGTTTTTT.

This clone was detected only a few times. The chain joins TRBV19 to TRBJ1-4; D may be TRBD1 (5 bases). CDR3 size: 15 residues. The germline V gene has CDR1 LNHDA and CDR2 SQIVND (reference sequence). The V gene lost 5 bases and the J gene lost 6 bases, with 16 bases spanning the gap. The CDR3 DNA sequence: TGTGCCAGTAGTCAACCGCAGGGAATAGATGAAAAACTGTTTTTT. The encoded protein is CASSQPQGIDEKLFF.

The V call is TRBV7-9, the J call TRBJ1-2, with D unclear. The V gene lost 0 bases and the J gene lost 4 bases, with 9 bases spanning the gap. The CDR3 loop spans 14 amino acids. Germline V CDR1 and CDR2: SEHNR, FQNEAQ (reference sequence). The CDR3 protein is CASSLAAPPYGYTF. CDR3 bases: TGTGCCAGCAGCTTAGCAGCCCCCCCCTATGGCTACACCTTC.

The chain employs TRBV2 and TRBJ2-3; D gene unclear. Germline values: CDR1 SNHLY, CDR2 FYNNEI. The ends were cut back, 2 bases at V and 0 bases at J, with 12 bases in the middle. The length of the CDR3 is 16 residues. The CDR3 DNA reads as TGTGCCAGCAGTGAACTATACATAGCTAGCACAGATACGCAGTATTTT. The encoded protein is CASSELYIASTDTQYF.

The chain recombines TRBV9 with TRBJ2-5, with D maybe TRBD1 (5 bases). The germline gives CDR1 SGDLS, CDR2 YYNGEE. V was clipped by 0 bases and J by 3 bases, with 6 bases between them. CDR3 length: 13 residues. The CDR3 region is CASSVGGEETQYF. CDR3 sequence (DNA): TGTGCCAGCAGCGTAGGGGGCGAAGAGACCCAGTACTTC.

The rearrangement links TRBV6-4 to TRBJ2-3; D is perhaps TRBD1 (5 bases). The V end was cut by 8 bases, the J end by 0 bases, with 12 bases between. The CDR3 has 14 residues. The germline CDR1 and CDR2 sequences are MRHNA and SNTAGT. In DNA form, the CDR3 reads TGTGCCAGCTCAATGACAGCTAGCACAGATACGCAGTATTTT. Encoded protein: CASSMTASTDTQYF.

V gene TRBV28 combines with J gene TRBJ1-3, with D possibly TRBD1 on 5 matching bases. Trimming took off 4 bases at V and 1 base at J, with 14 bases between the two ends. CDR1 is MDHEN and CDR2 is SYDVKM in the germline V gene. The CDR3 totals 16 residues. Here the CDR3 DNA reads TGTGCCAGCAGTTCAAACAGGCGACTTTCTGGAAACACCATATATTTT. This gives the protein CASSSNRRLSGNTIYF.